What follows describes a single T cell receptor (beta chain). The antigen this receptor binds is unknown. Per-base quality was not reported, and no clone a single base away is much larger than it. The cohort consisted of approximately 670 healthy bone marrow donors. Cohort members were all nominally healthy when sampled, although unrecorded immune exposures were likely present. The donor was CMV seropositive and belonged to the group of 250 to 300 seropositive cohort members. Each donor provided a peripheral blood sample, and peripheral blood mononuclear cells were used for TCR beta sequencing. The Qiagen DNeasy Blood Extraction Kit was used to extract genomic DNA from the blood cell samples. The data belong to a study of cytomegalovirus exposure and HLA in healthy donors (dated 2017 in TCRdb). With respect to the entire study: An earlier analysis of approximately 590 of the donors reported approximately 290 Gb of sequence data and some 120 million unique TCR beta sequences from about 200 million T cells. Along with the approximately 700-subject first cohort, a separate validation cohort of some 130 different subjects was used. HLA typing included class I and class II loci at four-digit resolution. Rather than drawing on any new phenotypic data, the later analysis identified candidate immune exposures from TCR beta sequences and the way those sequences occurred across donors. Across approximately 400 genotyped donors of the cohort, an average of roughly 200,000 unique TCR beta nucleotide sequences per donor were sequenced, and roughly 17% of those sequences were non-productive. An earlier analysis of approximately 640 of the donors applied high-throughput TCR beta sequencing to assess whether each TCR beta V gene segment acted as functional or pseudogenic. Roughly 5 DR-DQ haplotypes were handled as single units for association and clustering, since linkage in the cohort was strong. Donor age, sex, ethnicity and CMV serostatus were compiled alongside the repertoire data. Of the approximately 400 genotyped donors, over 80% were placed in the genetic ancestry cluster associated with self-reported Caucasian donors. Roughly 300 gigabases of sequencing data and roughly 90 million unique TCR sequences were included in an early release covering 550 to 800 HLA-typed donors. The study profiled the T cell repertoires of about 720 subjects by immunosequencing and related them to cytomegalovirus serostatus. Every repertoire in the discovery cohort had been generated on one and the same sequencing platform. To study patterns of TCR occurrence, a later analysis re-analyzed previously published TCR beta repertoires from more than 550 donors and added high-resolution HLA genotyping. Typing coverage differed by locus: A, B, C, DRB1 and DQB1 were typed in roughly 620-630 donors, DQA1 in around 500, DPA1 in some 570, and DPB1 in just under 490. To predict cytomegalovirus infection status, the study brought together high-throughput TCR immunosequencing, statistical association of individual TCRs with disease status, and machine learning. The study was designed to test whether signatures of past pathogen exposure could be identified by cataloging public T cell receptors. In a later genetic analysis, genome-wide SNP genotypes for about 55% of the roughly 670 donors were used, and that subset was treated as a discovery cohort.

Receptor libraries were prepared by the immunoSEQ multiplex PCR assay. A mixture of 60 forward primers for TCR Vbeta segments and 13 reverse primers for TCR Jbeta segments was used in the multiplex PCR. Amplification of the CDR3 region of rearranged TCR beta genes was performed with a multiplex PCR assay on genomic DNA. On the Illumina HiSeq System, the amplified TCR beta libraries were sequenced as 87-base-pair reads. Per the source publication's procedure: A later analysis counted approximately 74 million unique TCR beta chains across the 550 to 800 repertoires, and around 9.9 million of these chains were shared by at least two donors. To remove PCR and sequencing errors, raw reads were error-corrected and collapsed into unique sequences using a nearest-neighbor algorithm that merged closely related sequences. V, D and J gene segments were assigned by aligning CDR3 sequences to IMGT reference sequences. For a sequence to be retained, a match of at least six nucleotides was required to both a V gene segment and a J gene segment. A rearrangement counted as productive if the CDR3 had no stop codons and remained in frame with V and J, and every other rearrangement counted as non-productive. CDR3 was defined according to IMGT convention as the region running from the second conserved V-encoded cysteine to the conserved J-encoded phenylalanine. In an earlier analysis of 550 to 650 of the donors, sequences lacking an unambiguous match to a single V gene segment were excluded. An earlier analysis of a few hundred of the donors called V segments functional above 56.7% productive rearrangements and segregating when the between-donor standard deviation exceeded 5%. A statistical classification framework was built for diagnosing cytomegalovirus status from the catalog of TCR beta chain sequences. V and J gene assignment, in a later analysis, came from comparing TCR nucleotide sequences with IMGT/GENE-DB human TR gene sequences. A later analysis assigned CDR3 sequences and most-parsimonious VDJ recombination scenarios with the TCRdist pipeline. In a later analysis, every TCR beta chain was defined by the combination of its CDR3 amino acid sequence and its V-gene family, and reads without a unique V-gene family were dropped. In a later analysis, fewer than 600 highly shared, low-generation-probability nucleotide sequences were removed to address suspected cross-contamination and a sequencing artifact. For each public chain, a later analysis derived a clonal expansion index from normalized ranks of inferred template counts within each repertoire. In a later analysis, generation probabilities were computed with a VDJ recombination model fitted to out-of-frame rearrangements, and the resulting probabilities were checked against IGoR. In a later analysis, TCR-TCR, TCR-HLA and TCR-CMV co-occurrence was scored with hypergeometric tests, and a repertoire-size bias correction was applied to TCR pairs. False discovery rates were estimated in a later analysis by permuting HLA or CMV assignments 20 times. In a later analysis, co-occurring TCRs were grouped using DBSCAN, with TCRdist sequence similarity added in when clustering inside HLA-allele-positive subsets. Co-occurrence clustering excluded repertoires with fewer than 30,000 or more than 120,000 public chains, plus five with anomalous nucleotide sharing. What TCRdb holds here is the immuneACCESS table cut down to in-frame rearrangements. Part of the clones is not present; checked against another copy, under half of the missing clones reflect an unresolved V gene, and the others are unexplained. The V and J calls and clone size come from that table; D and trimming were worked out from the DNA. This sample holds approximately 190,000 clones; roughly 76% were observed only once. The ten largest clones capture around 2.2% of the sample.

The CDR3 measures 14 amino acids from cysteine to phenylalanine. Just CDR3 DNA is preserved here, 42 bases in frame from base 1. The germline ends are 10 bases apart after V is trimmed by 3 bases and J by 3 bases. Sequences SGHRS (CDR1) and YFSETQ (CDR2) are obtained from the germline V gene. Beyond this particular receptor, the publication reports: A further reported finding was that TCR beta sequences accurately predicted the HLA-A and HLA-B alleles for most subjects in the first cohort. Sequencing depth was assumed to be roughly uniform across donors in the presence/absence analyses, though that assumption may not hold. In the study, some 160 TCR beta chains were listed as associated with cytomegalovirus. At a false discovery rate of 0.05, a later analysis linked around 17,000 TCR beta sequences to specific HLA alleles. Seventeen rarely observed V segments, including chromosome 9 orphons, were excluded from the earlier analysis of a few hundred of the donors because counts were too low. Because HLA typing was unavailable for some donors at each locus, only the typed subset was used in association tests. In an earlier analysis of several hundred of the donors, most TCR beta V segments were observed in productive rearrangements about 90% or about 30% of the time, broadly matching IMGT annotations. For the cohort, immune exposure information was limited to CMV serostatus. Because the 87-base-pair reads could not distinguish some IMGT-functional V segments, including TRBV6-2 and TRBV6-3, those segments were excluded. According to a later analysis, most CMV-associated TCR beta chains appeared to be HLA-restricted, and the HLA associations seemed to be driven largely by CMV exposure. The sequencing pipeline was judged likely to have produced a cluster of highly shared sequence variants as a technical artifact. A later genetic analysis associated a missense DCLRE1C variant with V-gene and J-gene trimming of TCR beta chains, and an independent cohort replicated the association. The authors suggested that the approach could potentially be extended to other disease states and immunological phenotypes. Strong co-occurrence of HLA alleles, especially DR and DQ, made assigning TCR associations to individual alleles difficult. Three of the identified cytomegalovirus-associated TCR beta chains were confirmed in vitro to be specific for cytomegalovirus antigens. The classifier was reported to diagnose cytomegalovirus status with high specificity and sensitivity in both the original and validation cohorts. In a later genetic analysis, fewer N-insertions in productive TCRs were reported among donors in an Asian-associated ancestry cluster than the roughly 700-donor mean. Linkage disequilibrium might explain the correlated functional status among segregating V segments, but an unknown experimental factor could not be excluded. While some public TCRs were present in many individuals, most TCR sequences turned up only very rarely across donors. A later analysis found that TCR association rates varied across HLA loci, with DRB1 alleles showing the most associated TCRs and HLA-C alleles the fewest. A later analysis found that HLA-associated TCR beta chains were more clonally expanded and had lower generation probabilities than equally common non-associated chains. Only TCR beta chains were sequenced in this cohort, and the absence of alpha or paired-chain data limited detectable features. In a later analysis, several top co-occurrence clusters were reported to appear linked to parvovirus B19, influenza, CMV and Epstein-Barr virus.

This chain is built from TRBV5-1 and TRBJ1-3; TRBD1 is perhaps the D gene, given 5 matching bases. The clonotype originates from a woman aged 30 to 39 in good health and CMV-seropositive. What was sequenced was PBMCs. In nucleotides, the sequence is TGCGCCAGCAGCTCCCAGGGTGGTGGAAACACCATATATTTT. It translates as CASSSQGGGNTIYF. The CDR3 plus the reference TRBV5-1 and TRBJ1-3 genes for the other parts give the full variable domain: KAGVTQTPRYLIKTRGQQVTLSCSPISGHRSVSWYQQTPGQGLQFLFEYFSETQRNKGNFPGRFSGRQFSNSRSEMNVSTLELGDSALYLCASSSQGGGNTIYFGEGSWLTVV.